These T cell receptor beta chains were read from a single sample in a study of blood T cell repertoires in COVID-19. This table comes from immunoSEQ multiplex PCR, and its TCRdb copy is limited to in-frame clones, with some not included. Of 300,000 to 400,000 clones in the sample, around 90% were seen once. Material for sequencing was peripheral blood. The receptor source for this set is a human donor in a cohort sampled during active COVID-19. Each CDR3 is given with its conserved first and last residue. D genes are given only for firm matches. Some rows have no size entry. The others give once, few or many, or a class for an expanded clone.

J,D,V,size,DNA,CDR3
TRBJ1-4,-,TRBV6-5,few,TGTGCCAGCCAACGCGGAGGTAGTGAAAAACTGTTTTTT,CASQRGGSEKLFF
TRBJ1-2,-,TRBV24-1,once,TGTGCCACCAGTGATTTGGTCCCCCCATTAGCACGGTCTGATCAATTTACTAACTATGGCTACACCTTC,CATSDLVPPLARSDQFTNYGYTF
TRBJ2-7,-,TRBV30,-,TGTGCCTGGAGTGCGGACAGAAGATACGAGCAGTACTTC,CAWSADRRYEQYF
TRBJ2-3,TRBD1,TRBV28,-,TGTGCCAGCAGTAGACCCGACAGGGCCGGAGATACGCAGTATTTT,CASSRPDRAGDTQYF
TRBJ1-4,TRBD1,TRBV24-1,few,TGTGCCACCAGTGATCAAAACCGGGACAGCCCTAGGGAAAAACTGTTTTTT,CATSDQNRDSPREKLFF
TRBJ2-2,-,TRBV7-3,-,TGTGCCAGCAGCTTATCCACTCTCGGGGAGCTGTTTTTT,CASSLSTLGELFF
TRBJ1-6,-,TRBV2,-,TGTGCCAGCAACCTCCGGCCGGTCGGGGATTCACCCCTCCACTTT,CASNLRPVGDSPLHF
TRBJ2-3,TRBD2,TRBV4-1,-,TGCGCCAGCAGCCTCGCTTCTGGGGCGGGAGACTTTAGGGGAGATACGCAGTATTTT,CASSLASGAGDFRGDTQYF
TRBJ2-7,-,TRBV5-6,-,TGTGCCAGCAGCTTGGCCGGGCGGGGTCGCGAGCAGTACTTC,CASSLAGRGREQYF
TRBJ1-2,TRBD1,TRBV30,-,TGTGCCTGGAGTCCTGACAGGGCCTATGGCTACACCTTC,CAWSPDRAYGYTF
TRBJ2-3,-,TRBV6-5,-,TGTGCCAGCAGTTACTCACGGGGGGATACGCAGTATTTT,CASSYSRGDTQYF
TRBJ2-3,-,TRBV5-1,-,TGCGCCAGCAGCTTGGGGGACAAGCAGTATTTT,CASSLGDKQYF
TRBJ2-7,TRBD1,TRBV13,-,TGTGCCAGCAGCATCGGACAGGGGGCCGGTCGGGAGCAGTACTTC,CASSIGQGAGREQYF
TRBJ1-4,TRBD1,TRBV28,-,TGTGCCAGCAGTTTAGGGATTAAAACAGGGGTAATAACCCCAACTAATGAAAAACTGTTTTTT,CASSLGIKTGVITPTNEKLFF
TRBJ1-5,-,TRBV4-1,few,TGCGCCAGCAGCCAATTCCTCAGGGGCGGCCAGCCCCAGCATTTT,CASSQFLRGGQPQHF
TRBJ1-2,TRBD1,TRBV18,-,TGTGCCAGCTCACCACGTAACAGGGGGCAGATGTATGGCTACACCTTC,CASSPRNRGQMYGYTF
TRBJ2-2,TRBD2,TRBV27,-,TGTGCCAGCAAAGGCTATGGGACTAGAGAAACCGGGGAGCTGTTTTTT,CASKGYGTRETGELFF
TRBJ2-7,-,TRBV12-3/TRBV12-4,-,TGTGCCAGCAGTTTTAACTACGAGCAGTACTTC,CASSFNYEQYF
TRBJ1-5,-,TRBV6-5,-,TGTGCCAGCAGCCCCCGGGGGAATCAGCCCCAGCATTTT,CASSPRGNQPQHF
TRBJ2-7,TRBD1,TRBV11-2,-,TGTGCCAGCAGCTCCAAAAAGACAGGGTCCTACGAGCAGTACTTC,CASSSKKTGSYEQYF
TRBJ2-6,TRBD1,TRBV7-9,few,TGTGCCAGCAGCCCCCCTCGACAGGGTGGGGCCAACGTCCTGACTTTC,CASSPPRQGGANVLTF
TRBJ1-2,TRBD1,TRBV27,-,TGTGCCAGCAGTTGGGACAGGGGCTATGGCTACACCTTC,CASSWDRGYGYTF
TRBJ1-2,-,TRBV6-5,-,TGTGCCAGCACGGACAGCCCGGCGGTTGGCTACACCTTC,CASTDSPAVGYTF
TRBJ2-1,-,TRBV5-1,once,TGCGCCAGCAGCCCCCGCCCCACACAGGGTGGAAGTTTCTACAATGAGCAGTTCTTC,CASSPRPTQGGSFYNEQFF
TRBJ1-5,-,TRBV23-1,-,TGCGCCACCGAACGGACAGATCTAAATCAGCCCCAGCATTTT,CATERTDLNQPQHF
TRBJ2-6,-,TRBV7-9,-,TGTGCCAGCACCCCCCGTAGGGCCAACGTCCTGACTTTC,CASTPRRANVLTF
TRBJ2-6,TRBD1,TRBV5-1,-,TGCGCCAGCAGCTTGGAGGGACAGGGCACAGCGGGGGCCAACGTCCTGACTTTC,CASSLEGQGTAGANVLTF
TRBJ2-7,TRBD1,TRBV5-3,-,TGTGCCAGAAGCTTGACTACCGGGACAGGAGCCTACGAGCAGTACTTC,CARSLTTGTGAYEQYF
TRBJ2-3,-,TRBV6-2/TRBV6-3,-,TGTGCCAGCAGTCGACTGGCAGATACGCAGTATTTT,CASSRLADTQYF
TRBJ1-3,-,TRBV3-1/TRBV3-2,many,TGTGCCAGCAGCCAAACCCTGGACAGCTCACCGTCTGGAAACACCATATATTTT,CASSQTLDSSPSGNTIYF
TRBJ2-7,-,TRBV5-6,-,TGTGCCAGCAGCTTTTTTTCAGGGGAACTGGGCGAGCAGTACTTC,CASSFFSGELGEQYF
TRBJ1-1,-,TRBV30,-,TGTGCCTGGAGTTCTCGAAGCGGGGGGGTGACTGAAGCTTTCTTT,CAWSSRSGGVTEAFF
TRBJ2-7,-,TRBV29-1,-,TGCAGCGTTATTGTACTCCTCGGGGTCGAGCAGTACTTC,CSVIVLLGVEQYF
TRBJ2-7,-,TRBV6-1,-,TGTGCCAGCAGCCCTGTCCCGTCCTACGAGCAGTACTTC,CASSPVPSYEQYF
TRBJ1-6,-,TRBV9,-,TGTGCCAGCAGCGGACCAACAGGGTATAATTCACCCCTCCACTTT,CASSGPTGYNSPLHF
TRBJ2-2,TRBD1,TRBV6-5,-,TGTGCCAGCACGAGGGGGCTGAACACCGGGGAGCTGTTTTTT,CASTRGLNTGELFF
TRBJ2-5,TRBD2,TRBV30,-,TGTGCCTGGAGTATTTCGGCGGCGGGGGGGACCCAGTACTTC,CAWSISAAGGTQYF
TRBJ2-3,-,TRBV4-2,-,TGTGCCAGCAGCCAAGGACTAGTAACTTCAGATACGCAGTATTTT,CASSQGLVTSDTQYF
TRBJ2-1,-,TRBV5-6,-,TGTGCCAGCAGCACAGATCCGAAGGCGTACAATGAGCAGTTCTTC,CASSTDPKAYNEQFF
TRBJ2-1,TRBD2,TRBV7-2,-,TGTGCCAGCAGCTTACAAAGCGGGGCCGCATTTATCTACAATGAGCAGTTCTTC,CASSLQSGAAFIYNEQFF
TRBJ2-2,TRBD1,TRBV6-6,-,TGTGCCACACAGGGGACCTACACCGGGGAGCTGTTTTTT,CATQGTYTGELFF
TRBJ2-5,-,TRBV14,-,TGTGCCAGCAGTTGGACAGCCCAAGAGACCCAGTACTTC,CASSWTAQETQYF